The next 18 T cell receptor beta chains were all read from a single sample in a study of graft-versus-host responses after intestinal transplantation. These receptors lack a known antigen. Here immunoSEQ multiplex PCR was the method, and the copy in TCRdb shows in-frame clones only, minus some. The table includes approximately 90,000 clones, around 90% detected once. The sequenced sample was unstimulated CD8+ T cells sorted from spleen or lymph node cells, obtained before transplant. The origin of the receptors is a human donor who was the organ donor for an intestinal transplant.

The rearrangement joins TRBV28 to TRBJ2-5; D possibly corresponds to TRBD1 (5 bases). The better agreement between TRBJ2-7 and the DNA end casts doubt on the J call. Germline V CDR1 and CDR2: MDHEN, SYDVKM. CDR3 size: 14 residues. The CDR3: CASSLRGLSYEQYF. For the CDR3, the DNA is TGTGCCAGCAGTTTAAGGGGCCTCTCCTACGAGCAGTACTTC.

The chain joins TRBV10-2 to TRBJ2-2, with TRBD1 identical over 10 bases. Germline CDR1 WSHSY, CDR2 SAAADI. The CDR3 consists of 21 residues. Losses at the gene ends were 2 bases for V and 3 bases for J; bases not matched to a gene: 18. The chain's CDR3 is CASSERYLPGQGILDTGELFF. The DNA for the CDR3 is TGCGCCAGCAGTGAGAGATATCTACCGGGACAGGGGATATTAGACACCGGGGAGCTGTTTTTT.

The chain has TRBV5-5 and TRBJ1-1; 8 bases are a match to TRBD1. Losses at the gene ends were 3 bases for V and 7 bases for J; bases not matched to a gene: 2. This CDR3 is 12 amino acids long. In germline, CDR1 is SGHKS, CDR2 YYEKEE (reference sequence). CDR3 sequence reads: CASSSTGGEAFF. The CDR3 DNA sequence: TGTGCCAGCAGCTCCACAGGGGGTGAAGCTTTCTTT.

The chain employs TRBV4-1 and TRBJ1-5; TRBD1 is a possible D gene (5 bases). CDR1 is MGHRA and CDR2 is YSYEKL in the germline V gene. The CDR3 spans 14 residues. With 1 base removed from V and 4 bases from J, the gap between germline ends came to 8 bases. CDR3 region: CASSQGTPNQPQHF. DNA for the CDR3: TGCGCCAGCAGCCAAGGGACACCTAATCAGCCCCAGCATTTT.

This clone has a single count. This rearrangement joins TRBV12-5 to TRBJ1-6; 9 nucleotides match TRBD1. Trimming removed 4 bases from V and 12 bases from J; junction bases left unmatched: 22. The CDR3 is 19 amino acids. CDR1 is LGHNT and CDR2 is FRNRAP in the germline V gene. The chain's CDR3 is CASGSSGQGILINHLPLHF. The CDR3 bases are TGTGCTAGTGGTTCTTCGGGACAGGGTATCCTAATAAACCATCTACCCCTCCACTTT.

This CDR3 is CASSPREFDSGTNEKLFF. CDR3 nucleotides: TGTGCCAGCTCACCTCGCGAGTTCGACAGTGGGACTAATGAAAAACTGTTTTTT. The chain joins TRBV18 to TRBJ1-4; tentatively, D is TRBD1 (5 bases). The CDR3 runs 18 residues. Germline CDR1 and CDR2: KGHSH and LQKENI. Between the trimmed V and J ends, which lost 3 bases and 2 bases, there was a span of 19 bases.

This chain uses TRBV9 with TRBJ2-7, with TRBD1 identical over 7 bases. The CDR3 is 13 amino acids. V was clipped by 6 bases and J by 0 bases; unmatched bases: 3. CDR1 and CDR2 (germline): SGDLS, YYNGEE. Written as DNA, the CDR3 is TGTGCCAGCAACCGGGACAGCTCCTACGAGCAGTACTTC. This encodes CASNRDSSYEQYF.

V is TRBV6-5 and J is TRBJ2-3; D not certain. The CDR3 loop spans 13 amino acids. The germline V gene encodes CDR1 MNHEY and CDR2 SVGAGI. The V and J ends lost 2 bases and 5 bases respectively, with 8 bases between them. CDR3 DNA sequence: TGTGCCAGCAGTTACGTAGTTGGAGATACGCAGTATTTT. Encoded protein: CASSYVVGDTQYF.

The chain couples TRBV4-1 to TRBJ1-1; no definite D call. Germline V gene lookup returns CDR1 MGHRA and CDR2 YSYEKL. Trimming stripped 3 bases from V and 4 bases from J, with 6 bases between. The CDR3 extends over 12 amino acids. The DNA of the CDR3 is TGCGCCAGCAGCCAGAGCGGCACTGAAGCTTTCTTT. This gives the protein CASSQSGTEAFF.

The chain joins TRBV15 to TRBJ1-1; D gene ambiguous. Trimming cost V 5 bases and J 2 bases, with 6 bases left between them. Germline lookup yields CDR1 LNHNV and CDR2 YYDKDF (reference sequence). This CDR3 contains 12 residues. CDR3 in DNA: TGTGCCACCAGCCTGGGAAACACTGAAGCTTTCTTT. It encodes CATSLGNTEAFF.

V and J are TRBV30 and TRBJ2-3; 7 bases fit TRBD2. This CDR3 contains 14 residues. Losses at the gene ends were 0 bases for V and 2 bases for J; bases not matched to a gene: 2. CDR1 GTSNPN and CDR2 SVGIG come from the germline V gene (reference sequence). The DNA for the CDR3 is TGTGCCTGGAGTGTAGGGACTAACACAGATACGCAGTATTTT. Amino acids: CAWSVGTNTDTQYF.

The rearrangement joins TRBV19 to TRBJ1-1, with D hard to call. With 3 bases removed from V and 5 bases from J, the gap between germline ends came to 10 bases. The CDR3 is 13 amino acids. CDR1 and CDR2 from the germline V gene are LNHDA and SQIVND (reference sequence). The CDR3 spells CASSIGGDTEAFF. The DNA of the CDR3 is TGTGCCAGTAGTATCGGTGGGGATACTGAAGCTTTCTTT.

This clone was detected only once. The junction differs from germline at one of its ends, possibly a read error. The gene calls are TRBV7-3 and TRBJ2-3; D may be TRBD1 (6 bases). This CDR3 region has 12 residues. CDR1 and CDR2 (germline): SGHTA, FQGTGA. Here the CDR3 reads CASSDNTGLGDF. Here the CDR3 DNA reads TGTGCCAGCAGCGACAATACAGGGCTCGGGGATTTT.

This chain connects TRBV7-9 to TRBJ1-2; D not resolved. Trimming removed 1 base from V and 6 bases from J, with 9 bases in between. The CDR3 covers 13 residues. Germline V CDR1 and CDR2: SEHNR, FQNEAQ (reference sequence). As DNA, the CDR3 is TGTGCCAGCAGCTTAGAGGGTATTCATGGCTACACCTTC. This translates into CASSLEGIHGYTF.

V and J are TRBV11-3 and TRBJ1-1; D remains unclear. The CDR3 length is 13 residues. CDR1 is SGHNT, CDR2 YENEEA, per germline. V lost 9 bases to trimming and J lost 1 base, with 12 bases between them. CDR3: CASVSRPNTEAFF. The CDR3 nucleotides are TGTGCCAGTGTGTCCAGACCGAACACTGAAGCTTTCTTT.

The chain recombines TRBV9 with TRBJ2-1; 9 bases fit TRBD2. CDR1 SGDLS and CDR2 YYNGEE come from the germline V gene. The CDR3 totals 15 residues. With V trimmed by 0 bases and J by 7 bases, 5 bases remained unmatched. The CDR3 region is CASSVDAGGSNEQFF. CDR3 sequence (DNA): TGTGCCAGCAGCGTAGATGCGGGAGGGTCGAATGAGCAGTTCTTC.

The chain uses TRBV19 and TRBJ1-1; D is unclear. The V end was cut by 3 bases, the J end by 1 base, with 6 bases between. CDR1 LNHDA and CDR2 SQIVND come from the germline V gene (reference sequence). The CDR3 runs to 13 residues. CDR3 sequence reads: CASSMSGNTEAFF. The CDR3, as DNA: TGTGCCAGTAGTATGTCCGGGAACACTGAAGCTTTCTTT.

This clone turned up a few times. The chain uses TRBV9 and TRBJ2-3; the D is unclear. Trimming shortened V by 3 bases and J by 2 bases, and 1 base separated the two germline ends. The CDR3 totals 11 residues. The V gene's germline CDR1 is SGDLS and CDR2 YYNGEE. The DNA for the CDR3 is TGTGCCAGCAGCGCCACAGATACGCAGTATTTT. Amino acid sequence: CASSATDTQYF.